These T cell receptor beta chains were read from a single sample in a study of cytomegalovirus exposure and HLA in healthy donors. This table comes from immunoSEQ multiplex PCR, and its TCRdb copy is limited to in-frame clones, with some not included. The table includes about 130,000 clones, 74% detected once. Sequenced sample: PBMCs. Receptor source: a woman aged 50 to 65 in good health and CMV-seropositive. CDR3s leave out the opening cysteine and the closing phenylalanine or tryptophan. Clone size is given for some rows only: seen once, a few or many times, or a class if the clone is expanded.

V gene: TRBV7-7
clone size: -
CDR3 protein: ASSLNSGGFNEQF

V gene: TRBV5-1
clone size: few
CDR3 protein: ASSTQPYEQY

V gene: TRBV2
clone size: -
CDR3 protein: ASGATGASDTQY

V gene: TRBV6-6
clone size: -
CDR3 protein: ASSLDREERYT

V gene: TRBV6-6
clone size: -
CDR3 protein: ASSRDSDRPYEQY

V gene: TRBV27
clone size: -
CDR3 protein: ASSFRTLGQEQY

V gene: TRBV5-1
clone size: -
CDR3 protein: ASSPGGETQY

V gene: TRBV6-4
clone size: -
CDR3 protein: ASSDSWGGATDTQY

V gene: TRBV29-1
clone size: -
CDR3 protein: SVDGWRAPPYGYT

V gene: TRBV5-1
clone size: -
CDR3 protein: ASSPGGGNEQF

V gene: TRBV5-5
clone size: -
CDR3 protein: ASSREELAAYNEQF

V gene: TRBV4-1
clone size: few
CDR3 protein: ASSQSVWGLEQY

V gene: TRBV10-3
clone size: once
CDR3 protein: AISIDEKLF

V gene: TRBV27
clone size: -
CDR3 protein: ASSWSGGQGARDGYT

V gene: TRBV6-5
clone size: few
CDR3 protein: ASRGQLNTGELF

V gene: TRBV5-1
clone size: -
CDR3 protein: ASSFGGTGELF

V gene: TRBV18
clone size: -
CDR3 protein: ASSPTGGGQETQY

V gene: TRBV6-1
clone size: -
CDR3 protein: ASSQGETQY

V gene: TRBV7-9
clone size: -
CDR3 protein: ASSFSSQGFTEAF

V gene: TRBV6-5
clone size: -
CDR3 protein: ASRNRGEAF

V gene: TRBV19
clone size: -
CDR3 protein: ASSGTDSYEQY

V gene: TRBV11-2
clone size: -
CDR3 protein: ASSFGFREQF